This TCR beta chain stems from a study of Ad26.COV2.S vaccination and SARS-CoV-2 variants (dated by TCRdb to about 2021). Looking at the study overall: TCRbeta repertoire sequencing served as the tool for gauging how specific and how broad the SARS-CoV-2-reactive T cell receptors were following Ad26.COV2.S vaccination. The TCR-sequenced set comprised around 30 samples: 19 Ad26.COV2.S vaccine recipients, 5 placebo recipients and 8 SARS-CoV-2 convalescent individuals. Paper-wide results and their limitations: The authors noted that total T cell responses may have been underestimated by the TCR breadth and depth analyses. After vaccination, substantial breadth of spike-specific CD8+ and CD4+ T cell responses was reported. Higher spike-specific TCR breadth was observed in Ad26.COV2.S recipients than in placebo recipients (P = 0.0014). Vaccine and placebo recipients had comparable non-spike TCR breadth, which fits with the vaccine containing only spike.

As regards this clone: What antigen it recognizes has not been identified. Base-call qualities are not available, and no considerably larger clone is one nucleotide away.

The immunoSEQ Assay was the method used to sequence TCRbeta CDR3 regions. After extraction, genomic DNA underwent amplification by bias-controlled multiplex PCR, followed by high-throughput sequencing. The authors' pipeline ran thus. To quantify the absolute abundance of every unique TCRbeta CDR3 region, sequences were collapsed and filtered. Usable DNA was measured by amplifying reference genes present in all nucleated cells, and TCRbeta template counts were normalized to that usable DNA to estimate T cell fraction. Repertoire TCRs were annotated as SARS-CoV-2-specific by exact matching of V gene, CDR3 amino acid sequence and J gene to a known reactive TCR set. The reference SARS-CoV-2 TCR set came from MIRA and was filtered for enrichment in COVID-19-positive ImmuneCODE repertoires, removing public or cross-reactive TCRs. Based on the MIRA antigens, annotated TCRs were further analysed at the level of specific ORF or position within ORF. Breadth was defined as the number of annotated unique rearrangements divided by the total number of unique productive rearrangements, and depth was defined as the summed frequency of the annotated unique rearrangements. TCR breadth was compared between groups using two-sided Wilcoxon rank-sum tests. The table was pulled from immuneACCESS by TCRdb, which kept in-frame rearrangements only. Such tables lose some clones; where checked, under half of the loss comes from unresolved V genes, and the rest has no known cause. The V and J calls and clone size are taken from that table; D and trimming were inferred from the DNA. This sample holds 6,500 to 8,000 clones; 84% were observed only once. The top ten clones comprise about 29% of the sample.

Explained via the paper, the time point label denotes: individuals recovered from natural SARS-CoV-2 infection. Specimen: peripheral blood, collected after recovery from COVID-19. This TCR derives from a human donor who had recovered from COVID-19.

Here the CDR3 is given as CSASPQPSSYEQYF. The DNA sequence is as follows: TGCAGTGCTAGTCCGCAGCCCAGCTCCTACGAGCAGTACTTC. The receptor chain draws on TRBV20-1 and TRBJ2-7; the D gene remains uncertain. Trimming takes 3 bases from V and 0 bases from J, and the germline ends sit 12 bases apart. According to the germline V gene (reference sequence), CDR1 reads DFQATT and CDR2 reads SNEGSKA. From the cysteine through the phenylalanine, the CDR3 covers 14 amino acids. Only the CDR3 DNA stays, 42 bases, in frame from base 1.